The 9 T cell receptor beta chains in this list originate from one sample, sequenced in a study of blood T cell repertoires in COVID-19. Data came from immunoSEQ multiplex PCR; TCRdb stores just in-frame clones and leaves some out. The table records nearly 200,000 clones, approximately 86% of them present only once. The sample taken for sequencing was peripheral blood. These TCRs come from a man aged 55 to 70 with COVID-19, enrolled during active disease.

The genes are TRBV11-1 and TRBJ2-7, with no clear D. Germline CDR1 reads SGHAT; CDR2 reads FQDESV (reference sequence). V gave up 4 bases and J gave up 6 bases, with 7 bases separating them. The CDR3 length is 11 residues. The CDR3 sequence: CASSSRSEQYF. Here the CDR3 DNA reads TGTGCCAGCAGCTCGAGGAGCGAGCAGTACTTC.

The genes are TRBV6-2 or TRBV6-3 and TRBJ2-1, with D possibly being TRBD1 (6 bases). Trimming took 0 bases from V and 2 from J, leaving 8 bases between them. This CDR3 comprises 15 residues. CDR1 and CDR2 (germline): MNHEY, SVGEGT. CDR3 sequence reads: CASSYSGGAYNEQFF. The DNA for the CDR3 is TGTGCCAGCAGTTACTCTGGGGGCGCCTACAATGAGCAGTTCTTC.

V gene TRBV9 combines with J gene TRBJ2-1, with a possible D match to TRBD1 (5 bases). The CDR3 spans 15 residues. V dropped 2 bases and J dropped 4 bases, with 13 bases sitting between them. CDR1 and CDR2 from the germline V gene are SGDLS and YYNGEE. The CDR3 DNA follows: TGTGCCAGCAGCGTGCAGTGGACACCTTACAATGAGCAGTTCTTC. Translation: CASSVQWTPYNEQFF.

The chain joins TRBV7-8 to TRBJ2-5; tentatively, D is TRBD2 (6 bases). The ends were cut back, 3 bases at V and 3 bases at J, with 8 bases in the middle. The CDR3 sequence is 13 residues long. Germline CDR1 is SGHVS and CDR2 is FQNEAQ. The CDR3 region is CASSLGGEETQYF. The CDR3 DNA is TGTGCCAGCAGCTTGGGGGGAGAAGAGACCCAGTACTTC.

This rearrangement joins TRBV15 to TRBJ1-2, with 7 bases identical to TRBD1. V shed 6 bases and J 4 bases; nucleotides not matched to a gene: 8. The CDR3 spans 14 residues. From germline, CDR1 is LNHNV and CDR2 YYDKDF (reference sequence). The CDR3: CATRKNRGIYGYTF. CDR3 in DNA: TGTGCCACCAGAAAAAACAGGGGAATCTATGGCTACACCTTC.

CDR3 sequence reads: CASSQEVASGELFF. CDR3 in DNA: TGTGCCAGCAGCCAAGAGGTGGCCTCCGGGGAGCTGTTTTTT. This chain connects TRBV3-1 (or the pseudogene TRBV3-2) to TRBJ2-2; unclear D gene. V lost 0 bases to trimming and J lost 6 bases, with 8 bases between them. The CDR3 consists of 14 residues. Germline lookup yields CDR1 LGHDT and CDR2 YNNKEL (reference sequence).

In nucleotides, the CDR3 is TGTGCCAGCAGCTCCCAGGGACAGGGGGCAGAATCACCCCTCCACTTT. It translates to CASSSQGQGAESPLHF. This chain joins TRBV7-2 and TRBJ1-6, with 12 bases aligning to TRBD1. Germline assignment: CDR1 SGHTA and CDR2 FQGNSA. The length of the CDR3 is 16 residues. V was pared by 4 bases and J by 10 bases, with 8 bases of the junction left unmatched.

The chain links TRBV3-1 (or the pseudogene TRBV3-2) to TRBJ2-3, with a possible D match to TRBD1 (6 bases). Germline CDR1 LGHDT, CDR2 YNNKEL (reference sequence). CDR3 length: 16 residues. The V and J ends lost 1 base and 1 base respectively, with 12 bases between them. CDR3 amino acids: CASSQGFRQGTDTQYF. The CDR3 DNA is TGTGCCAGCAGCCAAGGATTTAGACAGGGCACAGATACGCAGTATTTT.

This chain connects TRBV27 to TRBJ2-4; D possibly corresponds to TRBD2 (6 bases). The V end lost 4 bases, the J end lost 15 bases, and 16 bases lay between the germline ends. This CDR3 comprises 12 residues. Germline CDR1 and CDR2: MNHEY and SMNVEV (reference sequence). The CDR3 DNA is TGTGCCAGCAGTTCAGGAGGGTGGAGAAGGTACTTC. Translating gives CASSSGGWRRYF.